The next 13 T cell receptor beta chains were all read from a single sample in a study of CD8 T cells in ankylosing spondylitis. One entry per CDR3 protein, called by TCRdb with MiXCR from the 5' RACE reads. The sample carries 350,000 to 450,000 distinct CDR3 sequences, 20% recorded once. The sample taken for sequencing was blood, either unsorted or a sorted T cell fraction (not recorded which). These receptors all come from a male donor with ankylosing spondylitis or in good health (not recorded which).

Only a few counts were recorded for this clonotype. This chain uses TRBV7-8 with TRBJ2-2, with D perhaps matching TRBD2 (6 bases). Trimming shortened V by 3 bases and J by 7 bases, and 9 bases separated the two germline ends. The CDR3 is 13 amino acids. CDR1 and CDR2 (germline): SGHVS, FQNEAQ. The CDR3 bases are TGTGCCAGCAGCTTTGGGGGGTACGGGGAGCTGTTTTTT. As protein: CASSFGGYGELFF.

This chain's CDR3 is CASSLTGGEFYEQYF. DNA for the CDR3: TGCGCCAGCAGCTTGACAGGGGGCGAGTTCTACGAGCAGTACTTC. The chain carries TRBV5-1 and TRBJ2-7; 9 nucleotides match TRBD1. Trimming removed 1 base from V and 3 bases from J; junction bases left unmatched: 5. Germline lookup yields CDR1 SGHRS and CDR2 YFSETQ. This CDR3 is 15 amino acids long.

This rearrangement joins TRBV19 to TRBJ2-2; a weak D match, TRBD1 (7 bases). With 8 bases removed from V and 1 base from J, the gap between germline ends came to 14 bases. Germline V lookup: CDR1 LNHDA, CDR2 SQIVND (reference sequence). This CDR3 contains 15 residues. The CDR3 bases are TGTGCCAGTGCCCGCGGGACAGAGAACACCGGGGAGCTGTTTTTT. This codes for CASARGTENTGELFF. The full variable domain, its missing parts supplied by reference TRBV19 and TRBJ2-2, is DGGITQSPKYLFRKEGQNVTLSCEQNLNHDAMYWYRQDPGQGLRLIYYSQIVNDFQKGDIAEGYSVSREKKESFPLTVTSAQKNPTAFYLCASARGTENTGELFFGEGSRLTVL.

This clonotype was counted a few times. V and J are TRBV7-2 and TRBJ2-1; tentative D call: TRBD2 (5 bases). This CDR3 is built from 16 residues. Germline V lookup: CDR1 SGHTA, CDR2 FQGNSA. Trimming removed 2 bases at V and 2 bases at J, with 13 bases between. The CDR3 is CASSLHGENPYNEQFF. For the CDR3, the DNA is TGTGCCAGCAGCTTACACGGGGAGAATCCCTACAATGAGCAGTTCTTC.

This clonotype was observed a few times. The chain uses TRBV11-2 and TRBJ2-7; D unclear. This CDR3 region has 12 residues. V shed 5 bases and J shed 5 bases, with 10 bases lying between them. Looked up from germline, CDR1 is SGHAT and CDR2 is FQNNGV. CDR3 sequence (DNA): TGTGCCAGCAGCCCGTTTTCCCACGAGCAGTACTTC. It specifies CASSPFSHEQYF.

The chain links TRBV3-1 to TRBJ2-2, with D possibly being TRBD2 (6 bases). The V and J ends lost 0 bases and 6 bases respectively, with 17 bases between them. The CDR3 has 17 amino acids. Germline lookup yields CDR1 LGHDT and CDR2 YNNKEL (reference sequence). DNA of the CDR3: TGTGCCAGCAGCCAAGACCCCAGGGTAGCGGCGTCCGGGGAGCTGTTTTTT. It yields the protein CASSQDPRVAASGELFF.

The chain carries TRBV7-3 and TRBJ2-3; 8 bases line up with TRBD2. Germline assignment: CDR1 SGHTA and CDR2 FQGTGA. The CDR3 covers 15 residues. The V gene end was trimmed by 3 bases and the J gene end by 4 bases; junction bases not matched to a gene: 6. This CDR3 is CASSFFGGASDTQYF. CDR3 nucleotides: TGTGCCAGCAGCTTCTTCGGGGGGGCCTCAGATACGCAGTATTTT.

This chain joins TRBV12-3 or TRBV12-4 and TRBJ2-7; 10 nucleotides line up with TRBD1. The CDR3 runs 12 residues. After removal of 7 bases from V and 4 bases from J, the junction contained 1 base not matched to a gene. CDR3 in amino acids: CASTGQGYEQYF. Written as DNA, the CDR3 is TGTGCCAGCACGGGACAGGGGTACGAGCAGTACTTC.

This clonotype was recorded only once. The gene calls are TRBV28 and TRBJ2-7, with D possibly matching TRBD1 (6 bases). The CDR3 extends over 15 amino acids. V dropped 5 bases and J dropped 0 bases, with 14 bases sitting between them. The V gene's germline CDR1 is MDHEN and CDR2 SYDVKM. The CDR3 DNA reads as TGTGCCAGCAGTCTTAGGACAGAGGGCTCCTACGAGCAGTACTTC. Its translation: CASSLRTEGSYEQYF. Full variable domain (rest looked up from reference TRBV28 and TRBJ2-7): DVKVTQSSRYLVKRTGEKVFLECVQDMDHENMFWYRQDPGLGLRLIYFSYDVKMKEKGDIPEGYSVSREKKERFSLILESASTNQTSMYLCASSLRTEGSYEQYFGPGTRLTVT.

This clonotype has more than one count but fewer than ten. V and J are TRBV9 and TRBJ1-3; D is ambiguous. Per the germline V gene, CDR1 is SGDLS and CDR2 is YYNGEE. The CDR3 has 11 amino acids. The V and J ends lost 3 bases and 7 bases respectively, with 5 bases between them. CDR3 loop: CASSDPNTIYF. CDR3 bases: TGTGCCAGCAGCGACCCGAACACCATATATTTT.

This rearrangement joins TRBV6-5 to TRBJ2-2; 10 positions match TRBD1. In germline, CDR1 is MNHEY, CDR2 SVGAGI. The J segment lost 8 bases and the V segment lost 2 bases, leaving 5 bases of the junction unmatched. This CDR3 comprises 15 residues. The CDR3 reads CASSYGTGELGELFF. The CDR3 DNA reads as TGTGCCAGCAGTTACGGGACAGGGGAGCTTGGGGAGCTGTTTTTT.

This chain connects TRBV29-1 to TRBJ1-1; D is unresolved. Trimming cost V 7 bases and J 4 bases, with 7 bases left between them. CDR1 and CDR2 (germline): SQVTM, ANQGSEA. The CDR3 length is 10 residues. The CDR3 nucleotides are TGCAGCGCCCTGGGCACTGAAGCTTTCTTT. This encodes CSALGTEAFF.

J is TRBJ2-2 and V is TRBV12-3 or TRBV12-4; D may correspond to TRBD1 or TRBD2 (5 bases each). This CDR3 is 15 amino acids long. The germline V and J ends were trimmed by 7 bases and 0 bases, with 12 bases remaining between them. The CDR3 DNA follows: TGTGCCAGCACCTACGGGACGTCGAACACCGGGGAGCTGTTTTTT. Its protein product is CASTYGTSNTGELFF.